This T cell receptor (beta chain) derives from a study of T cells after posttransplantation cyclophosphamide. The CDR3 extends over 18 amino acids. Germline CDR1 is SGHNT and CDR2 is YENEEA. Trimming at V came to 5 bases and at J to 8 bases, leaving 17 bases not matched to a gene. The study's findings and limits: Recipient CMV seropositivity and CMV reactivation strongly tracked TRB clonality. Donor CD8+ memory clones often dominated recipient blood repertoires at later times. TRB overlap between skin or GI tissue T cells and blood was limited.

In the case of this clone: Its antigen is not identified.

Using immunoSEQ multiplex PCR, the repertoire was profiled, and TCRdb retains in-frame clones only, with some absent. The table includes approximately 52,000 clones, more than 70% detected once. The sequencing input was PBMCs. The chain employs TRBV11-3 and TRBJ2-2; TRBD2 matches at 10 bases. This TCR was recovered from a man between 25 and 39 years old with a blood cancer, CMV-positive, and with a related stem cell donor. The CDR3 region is CASSETMRLAGVAGELFF. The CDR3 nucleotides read TGTGCCAGCAGCGAAACGATGCGGCTAGCGGGAGTAGCTGGGGAGCTGTTTTTT.